This T cell receptor (beta chain) appears in the sequencing data of a study of blood T cell repertoires in COVID-19. Across the whole study: Acute and convalescent COVID-19 specimens originated in the United States, Italy and Spain. Nucleic acid was either cDNA or gDNA, and it came from T cells, B-cell-depleted T cells, or PBMCs.

This clone occurred a few times. Per the original methods: How many nucleated cells were present was estimated from reference gene primer amplification. Sequencing used immunoSEQ multiplex PCR; TCRdb keeps in-frame clones, though not all of them. The V and J calls and clone size come from that table; D and trimming were worked out from the DNA. The repertoire holds 65,000 to 70,000 clones, with around 77% as singletons. Germline V gene lookup returns CDR1 MNHEY and CDR2 SVGEGT. CDR3 length equals 12 residues. The trim removed 6 bases at V and 4 bases at J, leaving 2 bases unmatched. The TCR sequence derives from a man in his sixties with acute or convalescent COVID-19. Input material: peripheral blood. The genes are TRBV6-2 or TRBV6-3 and TRBJ1-1, with 7 bases aligning to TRBD1. CDR3 sequence: CASSDRVTEAFF. CDR3 DNA sequence: TGTGCCAGCAGCGACAGGGTCACTGAAGCTTTCTTT.